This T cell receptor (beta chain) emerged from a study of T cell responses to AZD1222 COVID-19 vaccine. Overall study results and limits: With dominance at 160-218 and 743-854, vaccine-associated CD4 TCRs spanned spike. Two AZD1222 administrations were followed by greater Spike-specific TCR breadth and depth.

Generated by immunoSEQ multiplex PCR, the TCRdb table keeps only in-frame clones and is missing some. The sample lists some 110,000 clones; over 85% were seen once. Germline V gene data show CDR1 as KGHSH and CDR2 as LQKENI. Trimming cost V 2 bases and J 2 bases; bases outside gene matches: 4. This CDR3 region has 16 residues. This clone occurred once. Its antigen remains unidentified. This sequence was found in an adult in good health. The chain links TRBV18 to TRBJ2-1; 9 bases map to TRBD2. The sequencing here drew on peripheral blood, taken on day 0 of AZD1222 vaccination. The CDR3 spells CASSPSSGRTYNEQFF. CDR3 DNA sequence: TGTGCCAGCTCACCAAGTAGCGGGAGAACCTACAATGAGCAGTTCTTC.